The present entry profiles one T cell receptor beta chain with its context. These data originate in a study of blood T cell repertoires in COVID-19. Overall study: Donors in the United States, Italy and Spain gave samples during acute or convalescent COVID-19.

V lost 8 bases and J lost 0; bases outside the gene matches: 8. Per germline, CDR1 ENHRY and CDR2 SYGVKD. The CDR3 consists of 15 residues. In the study's own analysis: Cell counts per sample came from amplifying reference gene primers. The repertoire was sequenced with immunoSEQ multiplex PCR; TCRdb's copy has only in-frame clones and lacks some. From that table come the V and J calls and clone size; the DNA was used to work out D and trimming. The table lists 120,000 to 150,000 clones, approximately 85% of them singletons. The chain couples TRBV10-3 to TRBJ1-2; 8 nucleotides match TRBD1. This clonotype was obtained from a woman aged 55-75 years with COVID-19, enrolled during active disease. The sequenced material came from peripheral blood. CDR3 sequence reads: CAILDRGPSNYGYTF. Written as DNA, the CDR3 is TGTGCCATCCTAGACAGGGGACCGTCTAACTATGGCTACACCTTC.